Listed here are 6 T cell receptor beta chains from one sample, sequenced in a study of response to subunit inactivated influenza vaccine. TCRdb fed the RT-PCR reads into MiXCR, producing one record per CDR3 protein. The table has 530,000 or so distinct CDR3 sequences, around 13% seen once. The sample here was PBMCs from blood, taken approximately 12 days after vaccination. The receptor source for this set is a man aged 45-60 years who received an inactivated influenza vaccine.

This clonotype was counted a few times. The chain links TRBV7-2 to TRBJ2-3; D is uncertain. Trimming took off 0 bases at V and 3 bases at J, with 10 bases between the two ends. CDR1 and CDR2 from the germline V gene are SGHTA and FQGNSA. The CDR3 contains 15 residues. The chain's CDR3 is CASSLARHTTDTQYF. Written as DNA, the CDR3 is TGTGCCAGCAGCTTAGCTCGGCACACTACAGATACGCAGTATTTT.

This clonotype was detected ten times or more. V usage is TRBV11-2 and J usage is TRBJ2-5; D not resolved. Germline V CDR1 and CDR2: SGHAT, FQNNGV. The CDR3 contains 13 residues. Trimming left V 1 base short and J 5 bases short, with 8 bases between. In DNA form, the CDR3 reads TGTGCCAGCAGCTTAGGGATCCGGGAGACCCAGTACTTC. Translated: CASSLGIRETQYF.

This clonotype turned up a few times. The chain couples TRBV5-6 to TRBJ2-1; 9 nucleotides match TRBD1. Trimming cost V 4 bases and J 7 bases; bases outside gene matches: 9. CDR3 size: 15 residues. CDR1 is SGHDT, CDR2 YYEEEE, per germline. CDR3 sequence: CASSVTGTGWNEQFF. The CDR3 nucleotides read TGTGCCAGCAGCGTAACCGGGACAGGGTGGAATGAGCAGTTCTTC.

This clonotype was observed at least ten times. The chain has TRBV3-1 and TRBJ2-7; no definite D call. The V gene's germline CDR1 is LGHDT and CDR2 YNNKEL (reference sequence). The length of the CDR3 is 13 residues. V lost 1 base and J lost 4, with 8 bases in between. The CDR3 loop is CASSQGLQYEQYF. CDR3 sequence (DNA): TGTGCCAGCAGCCAAGGACTCCAATACGAGCAGTACTTC.

This clonotype was seen a few times. The CDR3 bases are TGTGCCAGCAGTTTAGCGTTGAAAACGGGAGAGCAGTTCTTC. Its protein product is CASSLALKTGEQFF. The rearrangement uses TRBV12-3 or TRBV12-4 and TRBJ2-1, with D possibly matching TRBD2 (5 bases). V lost 0 bases and J lost 10, with 13 bases in between. The CDR3 runs to 14 residues.

The rearrangement joins TRBV3-1 to TRBJ2-7; TRBD2 agrees at 11 bases. CDR1 and CDR2 (germline): LGHDT, YNNKEL (reference sequence). The CDR3 extends over 15 amino acids. The J segment lost 3 bases and the V segment lost 4 bases, leaving 5 bases of the junction unmatched. CDR3 DNA: TGTGCCAGCAGCCGAGGGACTAGCGGTAACTACGAGCAGTACTTC. As protein: CASSRGTSGNYEQYF.